This T cell receptor (beta chain) was retrieved from a study of tumor-infiltrating lymphocytes in primary liver carcinoma. The CDR3 has 16 amino acids. CDR1 is SGHAT, CDR2 FQNNGV, per germline. Broader study findings: The study found a significantly higher top-250-clone fraction in tumors than in blood (p = 0.039).

Each 20-30 mg portion of unsorted bulk tissue served as the source for co-extraction of RNA and DNA. Concerning this clonotype itself: No antigen is known for it. One junction end does not reproduce the germline sequence, and a read error may be involved.

Total RNA amounting to 500 ng was the source from which TCR beta cDNA was made with a constant-region primer. Investigators got TCR beta libraries out of three nested multiplex PCR rounds, done with slightly modified ARM-PCR. Primers for the first two PCR rounds were TRBV1-TRBV30 forward primers and a C-beta reverse primer (approximately 10 cycles per round). TCRdb passed the multiplex PCR reads through MiXCR, listing each CDR3 protein once. The table lists roughly 120,000 distinct CDR3 sequences, approximately 68% of them singletons, with 8.1% in the top ten. This chain links TRBV11-2 with TRBJ2-7, with D possibly TRBD2 on 5 matching bases. The sample consisted of tumor-adjacent normal liver tissue. The receptor was isolated from a woman aged 55-70 years with primary liver carcinoma and hepatitis B virus infection. DNA for the CDR3: TGTGCCAACAGCTTGCTAGCCGGAACTAAGGCCTACGAGCAGTACTTC. Its translation: CANSLLAGTKAYEQYF.